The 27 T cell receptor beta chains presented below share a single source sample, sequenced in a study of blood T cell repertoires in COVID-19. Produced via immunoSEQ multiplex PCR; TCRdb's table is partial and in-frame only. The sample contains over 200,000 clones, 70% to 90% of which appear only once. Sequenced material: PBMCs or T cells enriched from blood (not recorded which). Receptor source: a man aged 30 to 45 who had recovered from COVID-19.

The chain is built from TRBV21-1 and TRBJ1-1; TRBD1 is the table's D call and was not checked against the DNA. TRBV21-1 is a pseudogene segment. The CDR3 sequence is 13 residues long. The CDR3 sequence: CASSGRQGAWAFF. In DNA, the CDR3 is TGTGCCAGCAGCGGCAGACAGGGGGCTTGGGCTTTCTTT.

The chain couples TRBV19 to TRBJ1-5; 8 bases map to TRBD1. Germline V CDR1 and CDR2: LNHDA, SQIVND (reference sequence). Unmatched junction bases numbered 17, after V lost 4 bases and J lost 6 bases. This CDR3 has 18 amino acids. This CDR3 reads CASSRVLSDRARSQPQHF. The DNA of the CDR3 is TGTGCCAGTAGTAGGGTCTTGTCGGACAGGGCAAGATCTCAGCCCCAGCATTTT.

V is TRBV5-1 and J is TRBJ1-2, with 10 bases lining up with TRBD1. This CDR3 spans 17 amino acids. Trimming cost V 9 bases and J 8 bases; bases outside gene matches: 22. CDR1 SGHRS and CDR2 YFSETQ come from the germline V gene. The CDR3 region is CATSTGDRGPTQGGYTF. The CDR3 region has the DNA TGCGCCACCTCCACCGGGGACAGGGGCCCGACTCAGGGAGGCTACACCTTC. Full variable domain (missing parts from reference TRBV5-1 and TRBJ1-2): KAGVTQTPRYLIKTRGQQVTLSCSPISGHRSVSWYQQTPGQGLQFLFEYFSETQRNKGNFPGRFSGRQFSNSRSEMNVSTLELGDSALYLCATSTGDRGPTQGGYTFGSGTRLTVV.

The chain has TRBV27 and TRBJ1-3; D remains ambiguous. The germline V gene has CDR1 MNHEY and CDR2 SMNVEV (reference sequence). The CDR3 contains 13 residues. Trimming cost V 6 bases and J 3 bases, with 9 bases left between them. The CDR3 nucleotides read TGTGCCAGCAGCAGAGGTTTTGGAAACACCATATATTTT. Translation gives CASSRGFGNTIYF.

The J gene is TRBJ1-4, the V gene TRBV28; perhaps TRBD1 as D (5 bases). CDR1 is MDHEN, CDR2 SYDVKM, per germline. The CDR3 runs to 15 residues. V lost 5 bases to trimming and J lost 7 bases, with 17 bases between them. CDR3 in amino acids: CASSPWPNQGEKLFF. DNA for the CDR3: TGTGCCAGCAGTCCATGGCCCAATCAGGGTGAAAAACTGTTTTTT.

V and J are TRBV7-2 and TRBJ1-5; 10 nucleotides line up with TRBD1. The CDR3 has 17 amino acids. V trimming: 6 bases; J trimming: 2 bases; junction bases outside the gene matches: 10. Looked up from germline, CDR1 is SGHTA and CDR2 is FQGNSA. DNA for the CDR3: TGTGCCAGCAGTCAGACAGGGGGCGTCGGTGGCAATCAGCCCCAGCATTTT. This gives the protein CASSQTGGVGGNQPQHF.

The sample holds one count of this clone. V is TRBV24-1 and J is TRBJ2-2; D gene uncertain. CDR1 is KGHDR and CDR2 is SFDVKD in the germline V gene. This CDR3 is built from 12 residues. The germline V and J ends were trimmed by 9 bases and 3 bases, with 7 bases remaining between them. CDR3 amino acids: CATGDYTGELFF. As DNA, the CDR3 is TGTGCCACCGGAGACTACACCGGGGAGCTGTTTTTT.

CDR3 in DNA: TGTGCCAGCAGCTTAGCTGGGGCGTCAAAAGAGACCCAGTACTTC. Amino acid sequence: CASSLAGASKETQYF. The rearrangement links TRBV7-2 to TRBJ2-5; tentatively, D is TRBD1 (5 bases). The CDR3 loop spans 15 amino acids. Looked up from germline, CDR1 is SGHTA and CDR2 is FQGNSA. V was trimmed by 0 bases and J by 3 bases, leaving 11 bases between them.

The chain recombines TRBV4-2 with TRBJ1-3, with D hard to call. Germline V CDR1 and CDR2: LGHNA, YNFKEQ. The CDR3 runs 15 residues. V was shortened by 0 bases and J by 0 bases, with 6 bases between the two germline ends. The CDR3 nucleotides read TGTGCCAGCAGCCAAGACGACTTCTCTGGAAACACCATATATTTT. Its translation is CASSQDDFSGNTIYF.

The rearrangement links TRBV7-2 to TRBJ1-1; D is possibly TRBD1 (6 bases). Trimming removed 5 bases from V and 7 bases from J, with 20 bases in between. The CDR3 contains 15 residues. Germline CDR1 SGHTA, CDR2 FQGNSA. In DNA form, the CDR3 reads TGTGCCAGCAGCCATTCCGAAAAAGGACAGTTTGAAGCTTTCTTT. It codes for CASSHSEKGQFEAFF.

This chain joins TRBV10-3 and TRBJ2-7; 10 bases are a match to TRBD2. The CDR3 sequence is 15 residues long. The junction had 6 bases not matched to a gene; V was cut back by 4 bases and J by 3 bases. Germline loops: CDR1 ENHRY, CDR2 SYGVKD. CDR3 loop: CAISGLLAGSYEQYF. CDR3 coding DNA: TGTGCCATCAGTGGTTTACTAGCGGGAAGCTACGAGCAGTACTTC.

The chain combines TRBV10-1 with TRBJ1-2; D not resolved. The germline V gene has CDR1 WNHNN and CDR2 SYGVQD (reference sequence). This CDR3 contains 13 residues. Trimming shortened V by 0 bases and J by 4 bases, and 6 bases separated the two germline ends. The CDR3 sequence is CASSESGFYGYTF. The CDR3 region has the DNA TGCGCCAGCAGTGAGTCCGGGTTCTATGGCTACACCTTC.

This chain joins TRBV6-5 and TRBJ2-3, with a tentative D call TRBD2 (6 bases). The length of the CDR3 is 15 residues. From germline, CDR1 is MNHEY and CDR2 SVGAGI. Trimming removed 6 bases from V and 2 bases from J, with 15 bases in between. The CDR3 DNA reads TGTGCCAGCAGGCTAGGGACTGGCTTCACAGATACGCAGTATTTT. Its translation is CASRLGTGFTDTQYF.

The CDR3 coding sequence is TGTGCCAGCAGTCCCCGACCCCCTCTAGCGGGAGGTCGAACAGATACGCAGTATTTT. Its translation: CASSPRPPLAGGRTDTQYF. The rearrangement joins TRBV28 to TRBJ2-3; 11 bases map to TRBD2. The CDR3 consists of 19 residues. The germline CDR1 and CDR2 sequences are MDHEN and SYDVKM. The ends lost 5 bases at V and 3 bases at J; junction bases unmatched: 16.

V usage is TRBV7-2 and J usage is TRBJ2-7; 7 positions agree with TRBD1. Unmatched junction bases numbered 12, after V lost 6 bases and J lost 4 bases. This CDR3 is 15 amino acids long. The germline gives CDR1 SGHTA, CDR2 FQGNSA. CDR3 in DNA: TGTGCCAGCAGTCCTACATGGGGACAGACATACGAGCAGTACTTC. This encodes CASSPTWGQTYEQYF. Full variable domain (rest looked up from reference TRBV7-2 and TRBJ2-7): GAGVSQSPSNKVTEKGKDVELRCDPISGHTALYWYRQSLGQGLEFLIYFQGNSAPDKSGLPSDRFSAERTGGSVSTLTIQRTQQEDSAVYLCASSPTWGQTYEQYFGPGTRLTVT.

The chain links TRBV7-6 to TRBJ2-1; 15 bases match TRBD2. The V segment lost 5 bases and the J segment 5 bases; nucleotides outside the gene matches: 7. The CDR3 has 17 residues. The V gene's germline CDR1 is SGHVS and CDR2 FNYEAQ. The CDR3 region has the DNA TGTGCCAGCAGCGTCGGGACTAGCGGGAGGAGGAACAATGAGCAGTTCTTC. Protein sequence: CASSVGTSGRRNNEQFF.

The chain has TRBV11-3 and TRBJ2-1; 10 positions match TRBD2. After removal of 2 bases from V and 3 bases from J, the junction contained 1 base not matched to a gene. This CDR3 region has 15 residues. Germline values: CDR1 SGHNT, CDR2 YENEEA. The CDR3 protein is CASSLRTSGYNEQFF. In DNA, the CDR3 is TGTGCCAGCAGCTTAAGGACTAGCGGCTACAATGAGCAGTTCTTC.

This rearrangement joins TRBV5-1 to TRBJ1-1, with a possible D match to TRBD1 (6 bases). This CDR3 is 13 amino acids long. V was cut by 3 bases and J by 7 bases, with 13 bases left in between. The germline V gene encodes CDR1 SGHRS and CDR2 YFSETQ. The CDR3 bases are TGCGCCAGCAGCTCGGGAATCAGGGGTGAAGCTTTCTTT. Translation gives CASSSGIRGEAFF.

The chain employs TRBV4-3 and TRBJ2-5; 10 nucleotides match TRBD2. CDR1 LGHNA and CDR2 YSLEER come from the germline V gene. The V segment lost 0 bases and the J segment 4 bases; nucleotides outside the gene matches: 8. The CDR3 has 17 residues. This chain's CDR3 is CASSQDSGGAARETQYF. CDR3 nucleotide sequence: TGCGCCAGCAGCCAAGACAGCGGGGGGGCCGCGAGAGAGACCCAGTACTTC.

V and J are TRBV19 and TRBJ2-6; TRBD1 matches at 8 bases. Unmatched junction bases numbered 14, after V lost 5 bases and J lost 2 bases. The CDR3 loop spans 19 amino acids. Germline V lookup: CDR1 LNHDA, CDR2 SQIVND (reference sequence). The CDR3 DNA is TGTGCCAGTAGTCCCGGACAGGGTGTTTTGGAACCTGGGGCCAACGTCCTGACTTTC. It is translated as CASSPGQGVLEPGANVLTF.

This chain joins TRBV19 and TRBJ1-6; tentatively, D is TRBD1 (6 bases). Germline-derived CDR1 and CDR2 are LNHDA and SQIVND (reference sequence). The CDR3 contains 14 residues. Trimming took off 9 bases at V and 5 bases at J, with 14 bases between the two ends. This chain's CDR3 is CASQKGVHNSPLHF. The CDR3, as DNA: TGTGCCAGCCAGAAGGGGGTACATAATTCACCCCTCCACTTT.

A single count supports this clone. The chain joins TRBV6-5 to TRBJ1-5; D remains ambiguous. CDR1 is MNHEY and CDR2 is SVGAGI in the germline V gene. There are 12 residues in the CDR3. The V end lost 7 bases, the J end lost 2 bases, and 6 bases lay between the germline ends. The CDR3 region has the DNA TGTGCCAGCAAGTCAGGCAATCAGCCCCAGCATTTT. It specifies CASKSGNQPQHF.

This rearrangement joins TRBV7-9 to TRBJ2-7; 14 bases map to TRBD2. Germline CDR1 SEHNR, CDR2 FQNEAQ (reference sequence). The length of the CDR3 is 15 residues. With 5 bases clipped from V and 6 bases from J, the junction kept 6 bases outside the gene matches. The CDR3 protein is CASSPRLAGGGEQYF. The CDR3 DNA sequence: TGTGCCAGCAGCCCCCGACTAGCGGGAGGGGGCGAGCAGTACTTC.

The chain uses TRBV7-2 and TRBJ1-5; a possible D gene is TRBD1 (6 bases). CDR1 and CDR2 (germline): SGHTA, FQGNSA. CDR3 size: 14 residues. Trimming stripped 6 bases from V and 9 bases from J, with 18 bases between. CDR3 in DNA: TGTGCCAGCAGGTTGGGACACGCTTTAGGGCCCCAGCATTTT. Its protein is CASRLGHALGPQHF.

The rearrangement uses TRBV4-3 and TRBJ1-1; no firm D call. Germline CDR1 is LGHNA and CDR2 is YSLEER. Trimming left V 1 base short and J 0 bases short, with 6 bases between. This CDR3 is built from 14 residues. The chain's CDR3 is CASSQGQLNTEAFF. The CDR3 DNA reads TGCGCCAGCAGCCAAGGGCAGTTGAACACTGAAGCTTTCTTT.

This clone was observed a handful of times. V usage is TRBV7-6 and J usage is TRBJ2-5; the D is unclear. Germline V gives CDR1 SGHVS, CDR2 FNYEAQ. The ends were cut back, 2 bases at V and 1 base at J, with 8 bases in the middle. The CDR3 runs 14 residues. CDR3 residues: CASSLQAAQETQYF. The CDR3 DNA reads TGTGCCAGCAGCTTACAGGCAGCCCAAGAGACCCAGTACTTC.

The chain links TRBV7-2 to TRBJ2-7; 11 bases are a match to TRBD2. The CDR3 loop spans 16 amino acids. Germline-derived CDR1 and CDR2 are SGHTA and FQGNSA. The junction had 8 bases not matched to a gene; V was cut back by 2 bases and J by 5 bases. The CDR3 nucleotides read TGTGCCAGCAGCTTAAGGGGGACTAGCGGTCTTGACGAGCAGTACTTC. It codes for CASSLRGTSGLDEQYF.